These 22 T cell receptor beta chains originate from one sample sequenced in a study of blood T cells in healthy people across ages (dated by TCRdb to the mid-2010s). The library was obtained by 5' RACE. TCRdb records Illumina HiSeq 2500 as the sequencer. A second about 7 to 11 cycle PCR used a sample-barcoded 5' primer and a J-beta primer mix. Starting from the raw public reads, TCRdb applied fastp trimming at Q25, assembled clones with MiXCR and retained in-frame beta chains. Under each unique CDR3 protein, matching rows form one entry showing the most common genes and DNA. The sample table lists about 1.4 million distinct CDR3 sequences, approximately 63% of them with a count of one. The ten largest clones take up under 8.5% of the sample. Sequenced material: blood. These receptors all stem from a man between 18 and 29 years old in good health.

The CDR3 spells CASSLVGRAASEKLFF. CDR3 bases: TGTGCCAGCAGCTTAGTAGGCAGGGCCGCGAGCGAAAAACTGTTTTTT. The rearrangement joins TRBV7-2 to TRBJ1-4; possibly TRBD1 for D (5 bases). Germline CDR1 is SGHTA and CDR2 is FQGNSA. Trimming removed 1 base at V and 8 bases at J, with 17 bases between. The CDR3 contains 16 residues.

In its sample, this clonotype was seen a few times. The CDR3 DNA sequence: TGTGCCAGCAGCTCCCGAATTGTTACTGAAGCTTTCTTT. Translating gives CASSSRIVTEAFF. V is TRBV7-2 and J is TRBJ1-1; no firm D call. V was cut by 4 bases and J by 5 bases, with 11 bases left in between. CDR1 is SGHTA and CDR2 is FQGNSA in the germline V gene. This CDR3 comprises 13 residues.

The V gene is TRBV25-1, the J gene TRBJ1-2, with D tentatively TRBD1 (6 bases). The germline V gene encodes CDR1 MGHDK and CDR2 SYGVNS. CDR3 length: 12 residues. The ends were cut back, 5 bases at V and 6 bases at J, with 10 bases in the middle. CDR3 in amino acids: CASSRTANGYTF. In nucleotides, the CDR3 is TGTGCCAGCAGTAGGACAGCGAATGGCTACACCTTC.

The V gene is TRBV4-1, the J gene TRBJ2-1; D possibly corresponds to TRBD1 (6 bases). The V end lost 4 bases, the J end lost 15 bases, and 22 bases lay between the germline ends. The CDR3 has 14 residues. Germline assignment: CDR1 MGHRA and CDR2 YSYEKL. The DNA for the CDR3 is TGCGCCAGCAGCCGTTCTTCCCCAGGGGACGTAGGGTTCTTC. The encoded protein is CASSRSSPGDVGFF.

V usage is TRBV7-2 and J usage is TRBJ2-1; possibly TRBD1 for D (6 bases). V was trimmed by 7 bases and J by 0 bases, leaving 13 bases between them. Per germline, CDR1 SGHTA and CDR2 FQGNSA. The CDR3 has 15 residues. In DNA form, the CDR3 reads TGTGCCAGCACCCCAACAGGGTACTCCTACAATGAGCAGTTCTTC. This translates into CASTPTGYSYNEQFF.

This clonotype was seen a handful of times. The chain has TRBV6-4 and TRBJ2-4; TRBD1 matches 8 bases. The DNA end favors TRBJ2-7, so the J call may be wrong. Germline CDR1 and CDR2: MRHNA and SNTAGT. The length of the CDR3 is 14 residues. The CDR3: CASSDAGQGCEQYF. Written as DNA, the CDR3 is TGTGCCAGCAGTGATGCCGGACAGGGCTGCGAGCAGTACTTC.

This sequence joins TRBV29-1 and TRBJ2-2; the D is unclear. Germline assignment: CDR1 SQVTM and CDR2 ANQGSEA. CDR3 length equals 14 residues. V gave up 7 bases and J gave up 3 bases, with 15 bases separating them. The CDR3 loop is CSALGLQDTGELFF. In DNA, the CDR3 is TGCAGCGCTCTGGGGTTACAAGACACCGGGGAGCTGTTTTTT.

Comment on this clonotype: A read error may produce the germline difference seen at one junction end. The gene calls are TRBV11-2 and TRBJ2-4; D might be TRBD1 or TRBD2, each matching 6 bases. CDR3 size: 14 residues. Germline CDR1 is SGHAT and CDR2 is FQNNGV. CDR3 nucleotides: TGTGCCGGCAGCTCTTCGGGGGCGCGTTGGGCTCAGTACTTC. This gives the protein CAGSSSGARWAQYF.

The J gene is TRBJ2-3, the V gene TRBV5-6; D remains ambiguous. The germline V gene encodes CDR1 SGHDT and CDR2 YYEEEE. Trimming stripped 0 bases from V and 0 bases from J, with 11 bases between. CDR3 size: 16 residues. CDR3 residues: CASSLVGRTSTDTQYF. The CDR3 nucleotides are TGTGCCAGCAGCTTGGTGGGCAGAACTAGCACAGATACGCAGTATTTT. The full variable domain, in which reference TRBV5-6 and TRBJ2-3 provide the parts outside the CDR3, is DAGVTQSPTHLIKTRGQQVTLRCSPKSGHDTVSWYQQALGQGPQFIFQYYEEEERQRGNFPDRFSGHQFPNYSSELNVNALLLGDSALYLCASSLVGRTSTDTQYFGPGTRLTVL.

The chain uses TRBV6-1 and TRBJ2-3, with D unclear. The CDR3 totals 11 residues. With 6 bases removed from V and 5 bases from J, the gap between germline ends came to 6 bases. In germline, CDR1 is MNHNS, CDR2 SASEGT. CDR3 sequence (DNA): TGTGCCAGCAGACAGATAGATACGCAGTATTTT. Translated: CASRQIDTQYF.

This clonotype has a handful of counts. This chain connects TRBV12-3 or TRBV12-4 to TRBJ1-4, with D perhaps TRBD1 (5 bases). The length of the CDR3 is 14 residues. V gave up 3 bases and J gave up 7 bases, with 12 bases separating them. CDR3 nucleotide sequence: TGTGCCAGCAGTTTCAGGGACGGAGGTGAAAAACTGTTTTTT. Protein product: CASSFRDGGEKLFF.

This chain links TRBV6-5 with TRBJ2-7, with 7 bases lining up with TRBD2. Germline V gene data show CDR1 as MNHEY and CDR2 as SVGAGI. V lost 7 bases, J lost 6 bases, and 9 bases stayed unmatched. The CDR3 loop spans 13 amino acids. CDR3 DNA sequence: TGTGCCAGCACTCGCACGGGGGGTACCGAGCAGTACTTC. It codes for CASTRTGGTEQYF.

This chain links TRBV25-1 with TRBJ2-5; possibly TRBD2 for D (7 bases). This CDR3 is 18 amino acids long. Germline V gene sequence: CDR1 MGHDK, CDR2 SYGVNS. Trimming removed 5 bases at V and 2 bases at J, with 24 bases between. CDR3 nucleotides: TGTGCCAGCAGTTGGGAGGGGACATCCAGCTCGGGACAAGAGACCCAGTACTTC. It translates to CASSWEGTSSSGQETQYF.

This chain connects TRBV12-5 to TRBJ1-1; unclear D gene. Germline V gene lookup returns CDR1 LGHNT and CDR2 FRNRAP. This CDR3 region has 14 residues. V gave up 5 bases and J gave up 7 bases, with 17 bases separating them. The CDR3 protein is CASGPPHPPHEAFF. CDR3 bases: TGTGCTAGTGGTCCCCCACACCCCCCACATGAAGCTTTCTTT. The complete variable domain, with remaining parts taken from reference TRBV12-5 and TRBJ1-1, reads DARVTQTPRHKVTEMGQEVTMRCQPILGHNTVFWYRQTMMQGLELLAYFRNRAPLDDSGMPKDRFSAEMPDATLATLKIQPSEPRDSAVYFCASGPPHPPHEAFFGQGTRLTVV.

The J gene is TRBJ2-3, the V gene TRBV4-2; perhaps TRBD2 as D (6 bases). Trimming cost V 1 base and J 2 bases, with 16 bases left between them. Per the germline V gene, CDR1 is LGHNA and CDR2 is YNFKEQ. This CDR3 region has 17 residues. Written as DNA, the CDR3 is TGTGCCAGCAGCCAAGGGTCGCCGGGACTGGCCACAGATACGCAGTATTTT. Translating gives CASSQGSPGLATDTQYF.

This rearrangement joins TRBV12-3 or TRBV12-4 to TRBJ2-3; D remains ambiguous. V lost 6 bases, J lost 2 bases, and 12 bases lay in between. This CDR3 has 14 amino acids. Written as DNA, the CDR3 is TGTGCCAGCAGCTGGTTGGGAAACACAGATACGCAGTATTTT. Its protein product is CASSWLGNTDTQYF.

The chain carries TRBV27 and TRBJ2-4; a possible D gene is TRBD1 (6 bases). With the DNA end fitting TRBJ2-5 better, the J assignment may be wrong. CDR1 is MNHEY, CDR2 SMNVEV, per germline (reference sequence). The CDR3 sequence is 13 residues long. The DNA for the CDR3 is TGTGCCAGCAGTAGACAGGATTTGGAGACCCAGTACTTC. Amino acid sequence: CASSRQDLETQYF.

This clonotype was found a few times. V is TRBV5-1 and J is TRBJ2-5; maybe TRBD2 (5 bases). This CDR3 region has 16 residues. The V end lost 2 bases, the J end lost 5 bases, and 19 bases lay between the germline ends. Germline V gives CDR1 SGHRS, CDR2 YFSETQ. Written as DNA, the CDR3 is TGCGCCAGCAGCTTTGGGGTTGGAGGAACCGGCGAGACCCAGTACTTC. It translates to CASSFGVGGTGETQYF.

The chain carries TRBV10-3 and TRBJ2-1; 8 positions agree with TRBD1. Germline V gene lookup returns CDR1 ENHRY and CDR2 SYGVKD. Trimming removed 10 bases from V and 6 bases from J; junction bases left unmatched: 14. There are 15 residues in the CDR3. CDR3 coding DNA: TGTGCCACCGCTGGCGGGACAGGTAGGGGCAATGAGCAGTTCTTC. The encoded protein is CATAGGTGRGNEQFF.

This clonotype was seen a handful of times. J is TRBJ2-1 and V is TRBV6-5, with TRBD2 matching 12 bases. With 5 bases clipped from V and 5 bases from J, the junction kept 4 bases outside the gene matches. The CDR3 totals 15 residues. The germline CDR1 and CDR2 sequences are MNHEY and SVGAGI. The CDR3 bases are TGTGCCAGCAGTAGACTAGCGGGAGACGACAATGAGCAGTTCTTC. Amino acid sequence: CASSRLAGDDNEQFF.

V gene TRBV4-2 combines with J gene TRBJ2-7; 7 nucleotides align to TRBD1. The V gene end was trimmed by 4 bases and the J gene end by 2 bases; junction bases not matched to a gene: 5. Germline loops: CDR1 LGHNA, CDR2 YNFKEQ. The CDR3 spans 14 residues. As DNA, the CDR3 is TGTGCCAGCAGCCTGACAGGGCCAGCCTACGAGCAGTACTTC. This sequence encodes CASSLTGPAYEQYF.

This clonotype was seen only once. The CDR3: CASSFSGLANEQFF. For the CDR3, the DNA is TGCGCCAGCAGCTTTTCGGGACTAGCAAATGAGCAGTTCTTC. This rearrangement joins TRBV5-1 to TRBJ2-1, with 9 bases fitting TRBD2. The V and J ends lost 2 bases and 7 bases, in that order; junction bases with no gene match: 4. The germline gives CDR1 SGHRS, CDR2 YFSETQ. CDR3 length: 14 residues.